The rows below give T cell receptor beta chains drawn from one sample of a study of response to subunit inactivated influenza vaccine. TCRdb fed the RT-PCR reads into MiXCR, producing one record per CDR3 protein. This table has around 540,000 distinct CDR3 sequences, over 9.5% appearing once. Sequenced material: PBMCs from blood, taken on the day of vaccination. All receptors come from a man aged 45-65 years who received an inactivated influenza vaccine. Both conserved end residues are trimmed from each CDR3.

j_call	v_call	cdr3_aa
TRBJ2-7	TRBV11-1	ASSPRVSPYEQY
TRBJ2-1	TRBV28	ASSRPELAPSYNEQF
TRBJ2-5	TRBV24-1	ATSDWGAGVSETQY
TRBJ1-1	TRBV3-1	ASSRSGDLNTEAF
TRBJ2-7	TRBV25-1	ASSASKGQQY
TRBJ2-7	TRBV12-3/TRBV12-4	ASSPAGTYEQY
TRBJ2-5	TRBV5-5	ASSSRAASGAQETQY
TRBJ2-2	TRBV10-2	ASSPVGDRVFETGELF
TRBJ1-5	TRBV7-2	ASSDPVWNQPQH
TRBJ1-3	TRBV4-3	ASSQEWASGNTIY
TRBJ2-7	TRBV29-1	SVPSSDSYEQY
TRBJ2-3	TRBV12-3/TRBV12-4	ASSPAPGTDTQY
TRBJ2-1	TRBV20-1	SARVPSSGLYNEQF
TRBJ2-1	TRBV20-1	SAISASGRALSSYNEQF
TRBJ2-1	TRBV27	ASSAGLAGSEQF
TRBJ2-1	TRBV7-2	ASSLLPGLAGGHEQF
TRBJ2-2	TRBV5-5	ASSLVGVRGGTGELF
TRBJ2-7	TRBV4-3	ASSQTLAGGQY
TRBJ1-1	TRBV12-3/TRBV12-4	ASNEGVATEAF
TRBJ1-6	TRBV15	ATSSLTGVNSPLH
TRBJ2-6	TRBV5-1	ASSSGTDSSGANVLT
TRBJ2-1	TRBV29-1	SVGSDYLTQF
TRBJ2-7	TRBV15	ATSRFRDRDYEQY
TRBJ2-7	TRBV24-1	ATSDTDSRPYEQY
TRBJ2-7	TRBV28	ASHAGLAGGYEQY
TRBJ2-5	TRBV7-9	ASSLLGGETQY
TRBJ2-7	TRBV6-5	ASSYGAPHREASTYEQY
TRBJ2-1	TRBV28	ASSLWGGWGWQF
TRBJ2-3	TRBV7-6	ASSLEVEDTQY
TRBJ2-7	TRBV24-1	ATSDPRGTGYEQY
TRBJ2-7	TRBV5-1	ASSLAGTGSVDEQY
TRBJ2-7	TRBV27	ASSYRGRSYEQY
TRBJ1-5	TRBV5-1	ASSLGQGANQPQH
TRBJ2-3	TRBV10-3	AISEDRGLLDTQY
TRBJ1-1	TRBV28	ASSSPSTGLGTEAF
TRBJ1-1	TRBV12-3/TRBV12-4	ASSLSPNTEAF
TRBJ2-5	TRBV5-1	ASSLEAGEQETQY
TRBJ2-7	TRBV10-3	AISRDSNSYEQY
TRBJ2-2	TRBV28	ASSPQSGNTGELF
TRBJ2-7	TRBV6-5	ASSSGQGSVYEQY
TRBJ2-7	TRBV7-6	ASSLALAGQEQY
TRBJ2-2	TRBV2	ASSGTGLTGELF
TRBJ2-1	TRBV12-3/TRBV12-4	ASSLMGGLGGNEQF
TRBJ2-1	TRBV10-2	ASVSSSGRGNEQF
TRBJ2-5	TRBV5-1	ASSPRREQETQY